The clone carrying this TCR beta chain was observed a handful of times. What it recognizes is unknown. The data originate from a study of response to subunit inactivated influenza vaccine. Study-wide findings and caveats: A suggestion made by the authors is that each seasonal influenza vaccination recruits few new T cells.

TCRdb processed the RT-PCR reads anew with MiXCR; each CDR3 protein has one entry. The sample includes 450,000 to 600,000 distinct CDR3 sequences, about 7.6% of them seen just once. The origin of this receptor is a man between 50 and 75 years old who received an inactivated influenza vaccine. Sequencing used PBMCs from blood, obtained around 25 months after vaccination.

The DNA of the CDR3 is TGTGCCAGCAGTTACACGGGACAGGACTACGAGCAGTACTTC. Amino acids: CASSYTGQDYEQYF. The chain joins TRBV6-5 to TRBJ2-7; 8 positions match TRBD1. The CDR3 consists of 14 residues. Per the germline V gene, CDR1 is MNHEY and CDR2 is SVGAGI. Germline trimming cut 2 bases from V and 3 bases from J; bases unmatched to any gene: 3.